This T cell receptor (beta chain) derives from a study of shared clonotypes between healthy human individuals. Here immunoSEQ multiplex PCR was the method, and the copy in TCRdb shows in-frame clones only, minus some. The sample holds around 750,000 clones; roughly 70% are singletons and the top ten take approximately 1.8%. Germline CDR1 and CDR2: LNHDA and SQIVND (reference sequence). The CDR3 length is 15 residues. Deletions cut 1 base from V and 2 bases from J, with 9 bases between. The sequence came from a woman between 25 and 40 years old in good health. The chain employs TRBV19 and TRBJ1-5; D remains ambiguous. Input material: memory CD4+ T cells sorted from blood. Regarding subset: CD45RA-negative fraction. In DNA form, the CDR3 reads TGTGCCAGTAGTATAGGAAGGAGTCGCAATCAGCCCCAGCATTTT. The encoded protein is CASSIGRSRNQPQHF.